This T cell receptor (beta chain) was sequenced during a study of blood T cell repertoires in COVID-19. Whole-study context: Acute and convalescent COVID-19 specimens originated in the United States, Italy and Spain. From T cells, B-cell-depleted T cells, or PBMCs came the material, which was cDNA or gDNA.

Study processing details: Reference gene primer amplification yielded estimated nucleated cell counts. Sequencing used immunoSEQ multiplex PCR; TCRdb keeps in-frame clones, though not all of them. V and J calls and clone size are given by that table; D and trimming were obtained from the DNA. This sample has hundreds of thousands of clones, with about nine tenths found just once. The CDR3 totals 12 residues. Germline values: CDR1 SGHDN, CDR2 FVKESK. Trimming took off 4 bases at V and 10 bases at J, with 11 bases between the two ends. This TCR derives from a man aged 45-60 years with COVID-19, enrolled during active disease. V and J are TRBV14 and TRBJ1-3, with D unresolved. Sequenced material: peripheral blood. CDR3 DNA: TGTGCCAGCAGCCTGACCTCGGGGACCATATATTTT. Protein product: CASSLTSGTIYF.